This is a list of T cell receptor beta chains from one sample in a study of blood T cell repertoires in COVID-19. Using immunoSEQ multiplex PCR, the repertoire was profiled, and TCRdb retains in-frame clones only, with some absent. The table includes more than 250,000 clones, roughly 86% detected once. Material: peripheral blood. The source is a woman between 50 and 59 years old with acute or convalescent COVID-19. CDR3s include the opening cysteine and the closing phenylalanine or tryptophan. Fields, in order: D gene, clone size, J gene, V gene, CDR3 protein, CDR3 DNA. A D gene is named only where the DNA matches it firmly. The size entry is marked missing in some rows and otherwise reads once, few, many or a size class.

D: .
size: once
J: TRBJ1-5
V: TRBV6-1
CDR3: CASSELGKGVDQPQHF
DNA: TGTGCCAGCAGTGAACTCGGCAAAGGAGTGGATCAGCCCCAGCATTTT

D: .
size: .
J: TRBJ1-6
V: TRBV7-2
CDR3: CASSLAQAPSPLHF
DNA: TGTGCCAGCAGCTTAGCCCAGGCTCCTTCACCCCTCCACTTT

D: TRBD1
size: .
J: TRBJ1-2
V: TRBV19
CDR3: CASSRPGQGNYGYTF
DNA: TGTGCCAGTAGCCGGCCGGGACAGGGAAACTATGGCTACACCTTC

D: TRBD1
size: .
J: TRBJ2-5
V: TRBV27
CDR3: CASSSDRDLETQYF
DNA: TGTGCCAGCAGTTCGGACAGGGACCTAGAGACCCAGTACTTC

D: TRBD1
size: .
J: TRBJ1-5
V: TRBV19
CDR3: CASREFRDSSNQPQHF
DNA: TGTGCCAGTCGAGAGTTTCGGGACAGCAGCAATCAGCCCCAGCATTTT

D: .
size: few
J: TRBJ2-7
V: TRBV7-9
CDR3: CASSFDGNSYEQYF
DNA: TGTGCCAGCAGCTTTGACGGGAACTCCTACGAGCAGTACTTC

D: .
size: .
J: TRBJ1-1
V: TRBV7-3
CDR3: CASSTQSGSGTEAFF
DNA: TGTGCCAGCAGCACCCAGTCCGGATCGGGAACTGAAGCTTTCTTT

D: .
size: .
J: TRBJ2-7
V: TRBV12-3/TRBV12-4
CDR3: CASSLARTYEQYF
DNA: TGTGCCAGCAGTTTAGCTCGTACTTACGAGCAGTACTTC

D: TRBD2
size: .
J: TRBJ2-1
V: TRBV4-2
CDR3: CASSIWTSGSSYNEQFF
DNA: TGTGCCAGCAGCATTTGGACTAGCGGGAGCTCCTACAATGAGCAGTTCTTC

D: TRBD2
size: once
J: TRBJ2-7
V: TRBV2
CDR3: CASNPAGLHEQYF
DNA: TGTGCCAGCAACCCAGCGGGACTCCACGAGCAGTACTTC

D: TRBD1
size: .
J: TRBJ2-1
V: TRBV7-2
CDR3: CASSLGTGMNEQFF
DNA: TGTGCCAGCAGCTTAGGGACAGGGATGAATGAGCAGTTCTTC

D: .
size: .
J: TRBJ2-3
V: TRBV11-2
CDR3: CASSLTLRTDTQYF
DNA: TGTGCCAGCAGCTTAACCCTCCGGACAGATACGCAGTATTTT

D: TRBD2
size: .
J: TRBJ2-5
V: TRBV6-2/TRBV6-3
CDR3: CASSGRRGKETQYF
DNA: TGTGCCAGCAGTGGACGGCGGGGGAAAGAGACCCAGTACTTC

D: .
size: .
J: TRBJ2-4
V: TRBV11-2
CDR3: CASSLGTHVGYSAKNIQYF
DNA: TGTGCCAGCAGCTTAGGGACTCACGTTGGATATTCGGCCAAAAACATTCAGTACTTC

D: .
size: .
J: TRBJ2-5
V: TRBV13
CDR3: CASSPSWRQETQYF
DNA: TGTGCCAGCAGCCCAAGCTGGAGGCAAGAGACCCAGTACTTC

D: .
size: few
J: TRBJ1-4
V: TRBV9
CDR3: CASSGLYRQVLNPPEKLFF
DNA: TGTGCCAGCAGCGGACTATACCGACAGGTCTTAAACCCGCCTGAAAAACTGTTTTTT

D: .
size: .
J: TRBJ1-1
V: TRBV7-3
CDR3: CASSPQGRNTEAFF
DNA: TGTGCCAGCAGCCCACAGGGTCGGAACACTGAAGCTTTCTTT

D: .
size: .
J: TRBJ2-1
V: TRBV6-4
CDR3: CASSVAGSSYNEQFF
DNA: TGTGCCAGCAGTGTGGCGGGTAGCTCCTACAATGAGCAGTTCTTC

D: TRBD1
size: .
J: TRBJ1-1
V: TRBV5-1
CDR3: CASSLQGGSTEAFF
DNA: TGCGCCAGCAGCTTACAGGGGGGTAGCACTGAAGCTTTCTTT

D: TRBD1
size: .
J: TRBJ1-4
V: TRBV4-2
CDR3: CASSLGQGAANEKLFF
DNA: TGTGCCAGCAGCCTTGGACAGGGGGCAGCTAATGAAAAACTGTTTTTT

D: TRBD1
size: few
J: TRBJ2-7
V: TRBV18
CDR3: CASSPGTGDEQYF
DNA: TGTGCCAGCTCACCCGGGACAGGGGACGAGCAGTACTTC

D: TRBD2
size: .
J: TRBJ2-1
V: TRBV29-1
CDR3: CSAGLAGGPNEQFF
DNA: TGCAGCGCAGGACTAGCGGGAGGGCCCAATGAGCAGTTCTTC

D: TRBD2
size: .
J: TRBJ2-1
V: TRBV9
CDR3: CASSVGVGTSGSSSYNEQFF
DNA: TGTGCCAGCAGCGTAGGTGTTGGGACTAGCGGGAGTTCCTCCTACAATGAGCAGTTCTTC

D: .
size: few
J: TRBJ2-7
V: TRBV5-1
CDR3: CASSFSGNSYEQYF
DNA: TGCGCCAGCAGCTTTAGCGGAAATTCCTACGAGCAGTACTTC

D: .
size: .
J: TRBJ1-1
V: TRBV4-1
CDR3: CASSPRGNTEAFF
DNA: TGCGCCAGCAGCCCGAGAGGGAACACTGAAGCTTTCTTT

D: TRBD1
size: .
J: TRBJ1-2
V: TRBV19
CDR3: CASSIAEGANIGYGYTF
DNA: TGTGCCAGTAGTATAGCCGAGGGGGCTAATATCGGGTATGGCTACACCTTC